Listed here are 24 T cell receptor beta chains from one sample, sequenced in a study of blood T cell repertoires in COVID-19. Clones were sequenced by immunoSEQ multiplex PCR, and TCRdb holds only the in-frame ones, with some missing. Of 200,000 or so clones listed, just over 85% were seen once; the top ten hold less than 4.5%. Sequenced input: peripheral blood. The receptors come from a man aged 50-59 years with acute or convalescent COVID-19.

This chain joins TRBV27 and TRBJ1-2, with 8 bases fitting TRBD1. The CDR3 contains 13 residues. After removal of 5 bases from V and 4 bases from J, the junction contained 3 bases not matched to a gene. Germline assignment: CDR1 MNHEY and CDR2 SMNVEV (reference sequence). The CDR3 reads CASSDGQGYGYTF. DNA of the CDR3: TGTGCCAGCAGTGACGGACAGGGCTATGGCTACACCTTC.

Written as DNA, the CDR3 is TGTGCCAGCAGCCCCCGACAGGCTAGCACAGATACGCAGTATTTT. It is translated as CASSPRQASTDTQYF. This rearrangement joins TRBV11-2 to TRBJ2-3; the D gene is possibly TRBD1 (6 bases). This CDR3 is 15 amino acids long. Deletions cut 5 bases from V and 0 bases from J, with 12 bases between. Germline lookup yields CDR1 SGHAT and CDR2 FQNNGV.

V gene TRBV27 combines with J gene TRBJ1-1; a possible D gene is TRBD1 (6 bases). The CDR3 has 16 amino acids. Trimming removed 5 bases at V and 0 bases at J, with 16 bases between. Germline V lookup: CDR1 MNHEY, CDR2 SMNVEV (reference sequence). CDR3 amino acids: CASSPLRGFVNTEAFF. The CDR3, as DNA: TGTGCCAGCAGTCCTCTTAGGGGGTTCGTGAACACTGAAGCTTTCTTT.

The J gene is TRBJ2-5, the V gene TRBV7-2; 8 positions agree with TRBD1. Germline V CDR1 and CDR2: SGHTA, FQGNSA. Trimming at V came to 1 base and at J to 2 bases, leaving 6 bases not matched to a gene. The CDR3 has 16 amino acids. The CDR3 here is CASSLGPTGVQETQYF. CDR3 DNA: TGTGCCAGCAGCTTAGGGCCGACAGGGGTTCAAGAGACCCAGTACTTC.

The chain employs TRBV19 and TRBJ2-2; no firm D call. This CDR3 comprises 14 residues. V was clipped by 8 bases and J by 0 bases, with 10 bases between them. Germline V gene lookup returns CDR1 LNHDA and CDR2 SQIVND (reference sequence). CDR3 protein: CASLSVANTGELFF. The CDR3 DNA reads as TGTGCCAGTCTGAGCGTCGCGAACACCGGGGAGCTGTTTTTT.

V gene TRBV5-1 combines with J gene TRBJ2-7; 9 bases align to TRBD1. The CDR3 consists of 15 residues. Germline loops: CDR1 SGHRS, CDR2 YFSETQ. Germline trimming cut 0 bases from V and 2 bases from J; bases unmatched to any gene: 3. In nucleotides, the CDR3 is TGCGCCAGCAGCTTGGGACAGGGGGGACCCTACGAGCAGTACTTC. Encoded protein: CASSLGQGGPYEQYF.

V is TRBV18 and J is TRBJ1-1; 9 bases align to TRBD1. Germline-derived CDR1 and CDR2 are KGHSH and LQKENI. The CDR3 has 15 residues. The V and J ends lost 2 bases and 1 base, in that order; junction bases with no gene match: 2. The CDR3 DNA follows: TGTGCCAGCTCACCATCGACAGGGGGGAACACTGAAGCTTTCTTT. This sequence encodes CASSPSTGGNTEAFF. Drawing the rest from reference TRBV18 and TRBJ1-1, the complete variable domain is NAGVMQNPRHLVRRRGQEARLRCSPMKGHSHVYWYRQLPEEGLKFMVYLQKENIIDESGMPKERFSAEFPKEGPSILRIQQVVRGDSAAYFCASSPSTGGNTEAFFGQGTRLTVV.

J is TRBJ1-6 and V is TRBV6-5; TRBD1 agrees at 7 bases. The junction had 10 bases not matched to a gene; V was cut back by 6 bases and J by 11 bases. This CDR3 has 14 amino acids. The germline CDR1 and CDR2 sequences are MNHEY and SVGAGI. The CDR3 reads CASSGTSGGTPLHF. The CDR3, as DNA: TGTGCCAGCAGCGGTACCTCAGGGGGAACACCCCTCCACTTT.

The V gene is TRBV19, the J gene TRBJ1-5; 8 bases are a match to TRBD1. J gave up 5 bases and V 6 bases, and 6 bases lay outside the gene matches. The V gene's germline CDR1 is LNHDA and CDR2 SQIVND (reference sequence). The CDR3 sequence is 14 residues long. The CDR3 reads CASSLGQGDQPQHF. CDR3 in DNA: TGTGCCAGTAGCCTCGGACAGGGTGATCAGCCCCAGCATTTT.

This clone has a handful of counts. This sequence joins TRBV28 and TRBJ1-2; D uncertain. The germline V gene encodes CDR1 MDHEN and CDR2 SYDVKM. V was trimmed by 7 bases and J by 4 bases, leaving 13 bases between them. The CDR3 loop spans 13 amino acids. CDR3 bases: TGTGCCAGCACTCTTACGGCGGCCTATGGCTACACCTTC. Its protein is CASTLTAAYGYTF.

CDR3 sequence: CASSPSEAATNEKLFF. The CDR3, as DNA: TGTGCCAGCTCACCCTCGGAAGCGGCAACTAATGAAAAACTGTTTTTT. The V call is TRBV18, the J call TRBJ1-4; unclear D gene. Looked up from germline, CDR1 is KGHSH and CDR2 is LQKENI. The CDR3 covers 16 residues. The V and J ends lost 3 bases and 0 bases respectively, with 11 bases between them. The whole variable domain, filled in from reference TRBV18 and TRBJ1-4, reads NAGVMQNPRHLVRRRGQEARLRCSPMKGHSHVYWYRQLPEEGLKFMVYLQKENIIDESGMPKERFSAEFPKEGPSILRIQQVVRGDSAAYFCASSPSEAATNEKLFFGSGTQLSVL.

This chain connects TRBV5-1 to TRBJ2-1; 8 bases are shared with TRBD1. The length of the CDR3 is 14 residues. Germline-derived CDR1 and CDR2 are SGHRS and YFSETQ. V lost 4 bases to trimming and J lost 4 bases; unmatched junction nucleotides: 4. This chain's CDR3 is CASSPGQGYNEQFF. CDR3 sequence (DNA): TGCGCCAGCAGCCCTGGACAGGGATACAATGAGCAGTTCTTC.

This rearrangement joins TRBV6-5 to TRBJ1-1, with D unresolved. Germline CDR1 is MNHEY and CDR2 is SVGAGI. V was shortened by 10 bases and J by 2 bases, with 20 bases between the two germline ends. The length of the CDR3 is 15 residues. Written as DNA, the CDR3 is TGTGCCAACTCCCCCACGTCTGCGGGAAACACTGAAGCTTTCTTT. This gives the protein CANSPTSAGNTEAFF.

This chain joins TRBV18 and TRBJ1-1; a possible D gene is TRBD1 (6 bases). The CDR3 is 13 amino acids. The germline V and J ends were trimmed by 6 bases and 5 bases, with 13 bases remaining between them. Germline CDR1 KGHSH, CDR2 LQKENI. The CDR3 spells CASSVQGRTEAFF. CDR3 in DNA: TGTGCCAGCTCTGTACAGGGACGAACTGAAGCTTTCTTT.

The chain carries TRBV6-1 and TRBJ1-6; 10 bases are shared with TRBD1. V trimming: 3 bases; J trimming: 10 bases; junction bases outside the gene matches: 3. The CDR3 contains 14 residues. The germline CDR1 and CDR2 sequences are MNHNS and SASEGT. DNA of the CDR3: TGTGCCAGCAGTGATGACAGGGGGCGGTCACCCCTCCACTTT. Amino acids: CASSDDRGRSPLHF.

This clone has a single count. The CDR3 nucleotides read TGCGCCAGCAGCGACGGGACAGGGAACGGCTACACCTTC. Residues: CASSDGTGNGYTF. The rearrangement uses TRBV5-1 and TRBJ1-2, with 9 nucleotides matching TRBD1. CDR1 and CDR2 (germline): SGHRS, YFSETQ. The CDR3 extends over 13 amino acids. V dropped 4 bases and J dropped 8; count of bases not matched to a gene: 6.

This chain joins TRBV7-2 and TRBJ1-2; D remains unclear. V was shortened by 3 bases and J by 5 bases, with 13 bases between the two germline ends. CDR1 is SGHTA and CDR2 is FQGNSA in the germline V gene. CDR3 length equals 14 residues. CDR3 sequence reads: CASSLTGTGYGYTF. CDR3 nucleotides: TGTGCCAGCAGCTTGACTGGTACGGGGTATGGCTACACCTTC.

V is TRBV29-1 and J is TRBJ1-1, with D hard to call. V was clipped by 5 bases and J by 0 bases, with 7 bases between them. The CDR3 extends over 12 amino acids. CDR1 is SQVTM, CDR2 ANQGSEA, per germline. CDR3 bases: TGCAGCGTTCTTCAGGTGAACACTGAAGCTTTCTTT. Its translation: CSVLQVNTEAFF. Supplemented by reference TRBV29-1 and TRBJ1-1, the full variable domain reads SAVISQKPSRDICQRGTSLTIQCQVDSQVTMMFWYRQQPGQSLTLIATANQGSEATYESGFVIDKFPISRPNLTFSTLTVSNMSPEDSSIYLCSVLQVNTEAFFGQGTRLTVV.

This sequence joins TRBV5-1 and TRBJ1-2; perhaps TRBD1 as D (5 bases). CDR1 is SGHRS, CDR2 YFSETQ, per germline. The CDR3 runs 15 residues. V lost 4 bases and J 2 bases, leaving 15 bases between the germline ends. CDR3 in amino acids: CASSLPQRGNYGYTF. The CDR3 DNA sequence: TGCGCCAGCAGCCTGCCCCAGCGGGGGAACTATGGCTACACCTTC.

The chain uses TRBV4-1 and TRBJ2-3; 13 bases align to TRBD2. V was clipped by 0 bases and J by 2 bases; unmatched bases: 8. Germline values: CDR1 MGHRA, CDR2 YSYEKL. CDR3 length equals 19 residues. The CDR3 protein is CASSQEVLGLAGATDTQYF. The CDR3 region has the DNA TGCGCCAGCAGCCAAGAAGTCTTAGGACTAGCGGGGGCCACAGATACGCAGTATTTT.

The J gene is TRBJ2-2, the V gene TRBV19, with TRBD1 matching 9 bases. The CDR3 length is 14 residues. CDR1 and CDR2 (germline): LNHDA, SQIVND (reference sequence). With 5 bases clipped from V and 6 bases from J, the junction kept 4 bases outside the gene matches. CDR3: CASSGQGTPGELFF. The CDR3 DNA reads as TGTGCCAGTAGTGGACAGGGGACCCCCGGGGAGCTGTTTTTT.

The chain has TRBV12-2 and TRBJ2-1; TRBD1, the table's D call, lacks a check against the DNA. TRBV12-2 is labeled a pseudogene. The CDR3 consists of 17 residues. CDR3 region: CASRPLRPKYSYNEQFF. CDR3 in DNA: TGTGCAAGTCGCCCCCTGCGTCCAAAATACAGCTACAATGAGCAGTTCTTC.

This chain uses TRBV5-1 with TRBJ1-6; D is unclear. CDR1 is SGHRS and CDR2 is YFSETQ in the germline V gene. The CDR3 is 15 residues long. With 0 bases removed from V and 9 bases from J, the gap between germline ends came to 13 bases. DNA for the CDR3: TGCGCCAGCAGCTTGGACACGGCAGGTCGTTCACCCCTCCACTTT. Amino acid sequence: CASSLDTAGRSPLHF.

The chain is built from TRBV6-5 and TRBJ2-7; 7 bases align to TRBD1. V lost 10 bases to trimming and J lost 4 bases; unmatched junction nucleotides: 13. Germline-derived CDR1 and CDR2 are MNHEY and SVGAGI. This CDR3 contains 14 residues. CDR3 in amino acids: CATWTGRNLYEQYF. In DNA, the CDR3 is TGTGCCACCTGGACAGGACGGAATCTTTACGAGCAGTACTTC.